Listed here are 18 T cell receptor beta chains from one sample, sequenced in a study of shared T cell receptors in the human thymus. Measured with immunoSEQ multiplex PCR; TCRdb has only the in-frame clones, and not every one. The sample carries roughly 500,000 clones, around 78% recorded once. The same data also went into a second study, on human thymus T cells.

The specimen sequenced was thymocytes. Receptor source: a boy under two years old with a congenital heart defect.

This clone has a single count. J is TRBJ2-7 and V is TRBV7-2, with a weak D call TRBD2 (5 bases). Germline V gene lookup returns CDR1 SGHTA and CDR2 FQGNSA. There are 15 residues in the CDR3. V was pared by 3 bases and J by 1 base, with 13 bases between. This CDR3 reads CASSFRGGFSYEQYF. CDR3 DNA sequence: TGTGCCAGCAGCTTCCGAGGAGGATTTTCCTACGAGCAGTACTTC.

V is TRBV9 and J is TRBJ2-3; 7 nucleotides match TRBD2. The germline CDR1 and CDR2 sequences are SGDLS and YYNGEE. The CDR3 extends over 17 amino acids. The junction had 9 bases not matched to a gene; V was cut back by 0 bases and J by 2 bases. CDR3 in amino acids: CASSVGVGRQDTDTQYF. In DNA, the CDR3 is TGTGCCAGCAGCGTAGGGGTCGGGAGGCAAGACACAGATACGCAGTATTTT.

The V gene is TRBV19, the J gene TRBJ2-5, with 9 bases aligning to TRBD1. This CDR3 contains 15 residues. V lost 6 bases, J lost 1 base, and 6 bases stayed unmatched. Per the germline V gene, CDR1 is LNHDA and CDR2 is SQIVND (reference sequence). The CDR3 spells CASRTGQGLQETQYF. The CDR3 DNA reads TGTGCCAGTAGGACGGGACAGGGCCTCCAAGAGACCCAGTACTTC.

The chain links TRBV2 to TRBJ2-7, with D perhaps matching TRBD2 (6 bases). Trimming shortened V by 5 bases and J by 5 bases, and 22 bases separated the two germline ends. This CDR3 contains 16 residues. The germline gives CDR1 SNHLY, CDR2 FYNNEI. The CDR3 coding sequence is TGTGCCAGCAGTCACCCCGGGTCGGGGGAAGTCGACGAGCAGTACTTC. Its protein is CASSHPGSGEVDEQYF.

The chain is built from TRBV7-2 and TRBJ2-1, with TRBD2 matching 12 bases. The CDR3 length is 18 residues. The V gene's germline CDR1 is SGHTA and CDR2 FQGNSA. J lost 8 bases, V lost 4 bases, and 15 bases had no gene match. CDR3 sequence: CASSSRTSGILVGHEQFF. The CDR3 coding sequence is TGTGCCAGCAGCTCTCGGACTAGCGGGATACTGGTTGGGCATGAGCAGTTCTTC.

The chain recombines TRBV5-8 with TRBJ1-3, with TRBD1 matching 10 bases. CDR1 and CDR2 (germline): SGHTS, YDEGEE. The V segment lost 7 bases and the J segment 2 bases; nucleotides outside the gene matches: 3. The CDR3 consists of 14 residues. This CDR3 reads CASGDRGPGNTIYF. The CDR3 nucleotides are TGTGCCAGCGGCGACAGGGGGCCTGGAAACACCATATATTTT.

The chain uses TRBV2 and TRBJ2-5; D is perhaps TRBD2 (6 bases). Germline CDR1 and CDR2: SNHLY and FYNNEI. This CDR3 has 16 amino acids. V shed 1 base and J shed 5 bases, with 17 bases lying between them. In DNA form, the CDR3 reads TGTGCCAGCAGTGAAGAGGAGGGCAGGGATTTCGAGACCCAGTACTTC. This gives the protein CASSEEEGRDFETQYF.

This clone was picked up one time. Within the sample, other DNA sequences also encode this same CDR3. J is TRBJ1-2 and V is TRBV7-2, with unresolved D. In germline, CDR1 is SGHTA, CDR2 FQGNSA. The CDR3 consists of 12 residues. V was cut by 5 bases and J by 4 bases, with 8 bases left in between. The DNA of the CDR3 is TGTGCCAGCAGCCCATCCCCCTATGGCTACACCTTC. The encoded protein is CASSPSPYGYTF.

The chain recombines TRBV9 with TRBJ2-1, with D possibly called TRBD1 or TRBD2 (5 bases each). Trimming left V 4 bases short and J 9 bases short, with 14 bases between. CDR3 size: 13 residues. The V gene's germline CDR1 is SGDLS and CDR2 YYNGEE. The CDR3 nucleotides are TGTGCCAGCAGCTTAGGGACGACAGCTGAGCAGTTCTTC. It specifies CASSLGTTAEQFF.

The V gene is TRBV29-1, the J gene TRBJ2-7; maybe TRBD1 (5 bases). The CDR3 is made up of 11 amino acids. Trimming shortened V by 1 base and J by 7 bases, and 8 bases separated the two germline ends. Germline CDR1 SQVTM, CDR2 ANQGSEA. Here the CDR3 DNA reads TGCAGCGTTGAAGGGGGCCGGGAGCAGTACTTC. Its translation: CSVEGGREQYF.

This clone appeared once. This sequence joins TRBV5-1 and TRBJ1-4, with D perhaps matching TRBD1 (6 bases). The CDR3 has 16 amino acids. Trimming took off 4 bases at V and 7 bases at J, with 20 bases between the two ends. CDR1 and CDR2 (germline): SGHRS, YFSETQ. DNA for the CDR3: TGCGCCAGCAGCCTAGCCGGGACACAAAAGGGTGAAAAACTGTTTTTT. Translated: CASSLAGTQKGEKLFF.

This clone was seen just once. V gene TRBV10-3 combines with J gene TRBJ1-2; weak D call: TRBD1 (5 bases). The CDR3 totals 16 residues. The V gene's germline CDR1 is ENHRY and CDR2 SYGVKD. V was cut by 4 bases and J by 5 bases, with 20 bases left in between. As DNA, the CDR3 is TGTGCCATCAGTGCCGGGGCCCCTGGGCGGGGGTATGGCTACACCTTC. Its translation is CAISAGAPGRGYGYTF.

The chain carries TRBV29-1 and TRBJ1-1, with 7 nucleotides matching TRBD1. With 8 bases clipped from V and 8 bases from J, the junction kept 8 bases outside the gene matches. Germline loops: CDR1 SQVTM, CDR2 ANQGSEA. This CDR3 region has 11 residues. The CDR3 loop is CSIGGAGEAFF. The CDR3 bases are TGCAGCATAGGGGGCGCGGGCGAAGCTTTCTTT.

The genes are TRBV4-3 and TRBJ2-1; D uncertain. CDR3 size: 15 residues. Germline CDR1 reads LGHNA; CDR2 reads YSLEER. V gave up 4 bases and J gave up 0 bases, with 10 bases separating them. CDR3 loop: CASSPTVDSYNEQFF. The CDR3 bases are TGCGCCAGCAGCCCAACGGTAGACTCCTACAATGAGCAGTTCTTC.

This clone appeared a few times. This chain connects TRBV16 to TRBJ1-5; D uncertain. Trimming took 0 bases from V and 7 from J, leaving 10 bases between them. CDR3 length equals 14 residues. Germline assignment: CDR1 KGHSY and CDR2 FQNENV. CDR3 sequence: CASSQSSGGQPQHF. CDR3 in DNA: TGTGCCAGCAGCCAATCGTCGGGAGGCCAGCCCCAGCATTTT. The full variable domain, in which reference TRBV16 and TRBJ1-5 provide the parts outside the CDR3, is GEEVAQTPKHLVRGEGQKAKLYCAPIKGHSYVFWYQQVLKNEFKFLISFQNENVFDETGMPKERFSAKCLPNSPCSLEIQATKLEDSAVYFCASSQSSGGQPQHFGDGTRLSIL.

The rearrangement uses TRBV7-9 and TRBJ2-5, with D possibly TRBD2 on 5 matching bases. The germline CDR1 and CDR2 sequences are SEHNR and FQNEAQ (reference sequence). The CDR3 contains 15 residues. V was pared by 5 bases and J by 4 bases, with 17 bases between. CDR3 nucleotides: TGTGCCAGCAGCCGTCATTTGGAGGCGGGAGAGACCCAGTACTTC. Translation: CASSRHLEAGETQYF.

The CDR3 DNA sequence: TGTGCCACCAGCAGAGCAGCGGGCGTCTATGGCTACACCTTC. It translates to CATSRAAGVYGYTF. The genes are TRBV15 and TRBJ1-2; D gene uncertain. CDR3 length: 14 residues. The V and J ends lost 1 base and 4 bases respectively, with 10 bases between them. Looked up from germline, CDR1 is LNHNV and CDR2 is YYDKDF (reference sequence).

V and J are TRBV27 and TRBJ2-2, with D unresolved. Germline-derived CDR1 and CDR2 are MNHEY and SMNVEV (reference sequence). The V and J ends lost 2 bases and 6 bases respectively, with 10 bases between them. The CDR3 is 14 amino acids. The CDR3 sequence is CASSLAVAPGELFF. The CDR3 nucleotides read TGTGCCAGCAGTTTAGCGGTCGCTCCCGGGGAGCTGTTTTTT.